This T cell receptor (beta chain) was sequenced for a study of T cell changes during pregnancy in multiple sclerosis. Germline V CDR1 and CDR2: MNHEY, SVGAGI. The CDR3 consists of 13 residues. J was trimmed by 9 bases and V by 6 bases; bases with no gene match: 8. Repertoires were generated with immunoSEQ multiplex PCR, while TCRdb's copy carries only in-frame clones and drops some. The sample lists 70,000 to 95,000 clones; around 92% were seen once. This TCR was sampled from a female donor with multiple sclerosis, enrolled in a pregnancy study. The material sequenced was peripheral blood, taken in the third trimester of pregnancy. The rearrangement joins TRBV6-5 to TRBJ2-1; 7 nucleotides agree with TRBD2. The CDR3 loop reads CASSRGLVLEQFF. DNA of the CDR3: TGTGCCAGCAGCCGAGGACTAGTACTTGAGCAGTTCTTC.